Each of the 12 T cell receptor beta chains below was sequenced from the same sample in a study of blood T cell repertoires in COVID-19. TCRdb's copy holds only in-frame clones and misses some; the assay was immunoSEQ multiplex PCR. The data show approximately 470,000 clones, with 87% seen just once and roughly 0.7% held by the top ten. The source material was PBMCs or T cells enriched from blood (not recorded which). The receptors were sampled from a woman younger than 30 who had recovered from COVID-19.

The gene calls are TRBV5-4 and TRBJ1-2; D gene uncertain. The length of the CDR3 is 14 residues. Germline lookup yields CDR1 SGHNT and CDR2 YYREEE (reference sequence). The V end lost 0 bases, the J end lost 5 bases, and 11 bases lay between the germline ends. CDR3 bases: TGTGCCAGCAGCTTGGTCGGTGGGCAGTATGGCTACACCTTC. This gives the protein CASSLVGGQYGYTF.

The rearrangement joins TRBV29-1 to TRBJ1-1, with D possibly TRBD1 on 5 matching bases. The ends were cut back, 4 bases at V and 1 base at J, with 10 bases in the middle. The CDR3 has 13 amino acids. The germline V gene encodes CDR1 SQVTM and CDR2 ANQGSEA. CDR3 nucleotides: TGCAGCGTTGGGGGACTCTCGAACACTGAAGCTTTCTTT. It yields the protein CSVGGLSNTEAFF.

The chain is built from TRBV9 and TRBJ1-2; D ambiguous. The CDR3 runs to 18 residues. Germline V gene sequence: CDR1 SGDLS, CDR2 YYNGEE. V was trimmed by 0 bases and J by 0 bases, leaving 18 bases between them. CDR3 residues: CASSVGGQKNQANYGYTF. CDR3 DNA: TGTGCCAGCAGCGTAGGTGGGCAGAAAAACCAAGCTAACTATGGCTACACCTTC.

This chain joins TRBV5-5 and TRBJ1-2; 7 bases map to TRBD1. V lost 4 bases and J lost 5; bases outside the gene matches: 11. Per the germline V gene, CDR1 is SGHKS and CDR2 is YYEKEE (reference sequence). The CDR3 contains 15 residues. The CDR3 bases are TGTGCCAGCAGCCCCTCCGGGACAGAGCATTATGGCTACACCTTC. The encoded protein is CASSPSGTEHYGYTF.

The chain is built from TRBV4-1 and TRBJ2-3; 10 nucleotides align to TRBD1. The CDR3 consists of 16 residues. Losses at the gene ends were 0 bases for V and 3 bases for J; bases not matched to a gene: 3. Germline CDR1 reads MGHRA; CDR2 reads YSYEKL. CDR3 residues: CASSQEWDRGTDTQYF. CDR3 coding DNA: TGCGCCAGCAGCCAAGAGTGGGACAGGGGAACAGATACGCAGTATTTT.

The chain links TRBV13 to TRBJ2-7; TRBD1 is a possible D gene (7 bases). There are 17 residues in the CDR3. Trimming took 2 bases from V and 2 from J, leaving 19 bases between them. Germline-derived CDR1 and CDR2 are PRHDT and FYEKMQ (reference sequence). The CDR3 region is CASSLSQGGTGAYEQYF. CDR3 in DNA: TGTGCCAGCAGCTTATCTCAGGGGGGAACAGGAGCCTACGAGCAGTACTTC.

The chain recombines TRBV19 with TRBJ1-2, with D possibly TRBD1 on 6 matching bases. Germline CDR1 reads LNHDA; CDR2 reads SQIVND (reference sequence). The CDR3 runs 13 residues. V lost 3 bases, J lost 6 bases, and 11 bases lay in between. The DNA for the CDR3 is TGTGCCAGTAGTATTGGGGGGGCGGATGGCTACACCTTC. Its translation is CASSIGGADGYTF.

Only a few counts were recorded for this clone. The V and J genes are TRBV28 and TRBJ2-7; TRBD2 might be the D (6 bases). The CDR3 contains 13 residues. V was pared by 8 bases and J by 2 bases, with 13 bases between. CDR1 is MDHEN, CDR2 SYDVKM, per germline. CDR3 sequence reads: CASRRGPTYEQYF. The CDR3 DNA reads TGTGCCAGCCGGCGGGGTCCCACCTACGAGCAGTACTTC.

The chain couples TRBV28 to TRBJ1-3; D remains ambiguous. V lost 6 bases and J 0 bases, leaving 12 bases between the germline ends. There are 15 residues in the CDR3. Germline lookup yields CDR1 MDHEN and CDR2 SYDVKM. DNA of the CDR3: TGTGCCAGCAGCCCTCCACCGAGCTCTGGAAACACCATATATTTT. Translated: CASSPPPSSGNTIYF. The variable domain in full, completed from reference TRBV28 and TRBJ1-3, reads DVKVTQSSRYLVKRTGEKVFLECVQDMDHENMFWYRQDPGLGLRLIYFSYDVKMKEKGDIPEGYSVSREKKERFSLILESASTNQTSMYLCASSPPPSSGNTIYFGEGSWLTVV.

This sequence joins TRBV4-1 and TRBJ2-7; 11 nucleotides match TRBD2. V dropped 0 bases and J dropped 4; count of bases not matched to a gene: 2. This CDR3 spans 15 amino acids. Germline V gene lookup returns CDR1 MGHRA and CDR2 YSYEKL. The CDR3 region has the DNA TGCGCCAGCAGCCAAGATCCTAGCGGGGGGTACGAGCAGTACTTC. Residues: CASSQDPSGGYEQYF.

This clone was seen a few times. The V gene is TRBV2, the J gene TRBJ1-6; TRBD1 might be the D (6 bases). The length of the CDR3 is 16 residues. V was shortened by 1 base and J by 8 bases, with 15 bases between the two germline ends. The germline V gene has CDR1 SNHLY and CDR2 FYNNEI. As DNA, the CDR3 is TGTGCCAGCAGTGAAGTGCAGGGGAATATTTATTCACCCCTCCACTTT. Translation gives CASSEVQGNIYSPLHF. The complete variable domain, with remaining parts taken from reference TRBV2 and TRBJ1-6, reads EPEVTQTPSHQVTQMGQEVILRCVPISNHLYFYWYRQILGQKVEFLVSFYNNEISEKSEIFDDQFSVERPDGSNFTLKIRSTKLEDSAMYFCASSEVQGNIYSPLHFGNGTRLTVT.

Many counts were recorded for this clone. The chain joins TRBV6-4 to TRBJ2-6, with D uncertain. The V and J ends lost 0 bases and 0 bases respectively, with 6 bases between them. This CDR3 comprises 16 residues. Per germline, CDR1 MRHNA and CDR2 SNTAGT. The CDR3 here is CASSDSPVSGANVLTF. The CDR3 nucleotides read TGTGCCAGCAGTGACTCTCCGGTCTCTGGGGCCAACGTCCTGACTTTC.